This T cell receptor (beta chain) was sequenced in a study of T-cell reconstitution after alpha-beta-depleted transplantation in children. During its preparation, the TCRbeta library received unique molecular identifiers. From the PCR reads, TCRdb called clonotypes with MiXCR, one entry per CDR3 protein. The sample lists some 180,000 distinct CDR3 sequences, under 8.5% seen once, with about 6% in the top ten. Study-wide findings and caveats: Some patients' high day-60 TCRbeta diversity was attributed to recipient cells surviving conditioning. A year post-transplant, T-cell counts and diversity derived mostly from newly produced T cells. Expanded graft clones numbering several hundred reportedly gave rise to alpha-beta T cells about two months after transplant.

The CDR3 loop spans 13 amino acids. Germline V CDR1 and CDR2: MNHEY, SMNVEV (reference sequence). V was trimmed by 5 bases and J by 3 bases, leaving 11 bases between them. In its sample, this clonotype was seen many times. Its antigen is as yet unknown. The sample here was PBMCs, taken before TCRalphabeta/CD19-depleted stem cell transplant. The sequence was collected from a boy under 10 years old with acute lymphoblastic leukemia, due to receive a stem cell transplant. This sequence joins TRBV27 and TRBJ2-7; tentatively, D is TRBD2 (5 bases). CDR3 residues: CASSPGLHYEQYF. In nucleotides, the CDR3 is TGTGCCAGCAGTCCCGGACTCCACTACGAGCAGTACTTC.